Described below is a single T cell receptor beta chain sequence and its context. Its antigen is still unknown. The sample comes from a study of cytomegalovirus exposure and HLA in healthy donors. Study background: Within an early data release were about 85 million unique TCRs drawn from HLA-typed donors. General observations from the study: As a later analysis revealed, most CMV-associated TCR beta chains appeared HLA-restricted. Immune exposure information available was restricted to CMV serostatus.

PCR amplification relied on 60 Vbeta primers (plus 13 Jbeta primers). Sequencing used immunoSEQ multiplex PCR; TCRdb keeps in-frame clones, though not all of them. The data contain some 130,000 clones, about 68% of them singletons. CDR1 is MNHGY, CDR2 SAAAGT, per germline. The CDR3 is made up of 16 amino acids. V lost 2 bases, J lost 5 bases, and 18 bases lay in between. The V gene is TRBV6-8, the J gene TRBJ2-5, with D maybe TRBD1 (5 bases). The sample comprised PBMCs. This clonotype originated in a human donor in good health. The CDR3 protein is CASSYAGRSCRETQYF. CDR3 sequence (DNA): TGTGCCAGCAGTTACGCAGGGCGGAGCTGTCGGGAGACCCAGTACTTC.